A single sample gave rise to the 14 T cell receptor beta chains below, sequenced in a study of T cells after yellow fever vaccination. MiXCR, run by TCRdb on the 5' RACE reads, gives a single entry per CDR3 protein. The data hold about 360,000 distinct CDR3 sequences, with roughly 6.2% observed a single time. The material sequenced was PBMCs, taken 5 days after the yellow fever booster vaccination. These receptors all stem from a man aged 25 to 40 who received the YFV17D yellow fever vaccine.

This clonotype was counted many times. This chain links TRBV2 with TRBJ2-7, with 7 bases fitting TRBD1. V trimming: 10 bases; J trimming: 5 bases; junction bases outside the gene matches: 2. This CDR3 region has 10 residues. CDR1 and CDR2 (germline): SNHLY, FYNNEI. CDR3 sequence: CATRGNEQYF. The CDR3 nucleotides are TGTGCCACCAGGGGGAACGAGCAGTACTTC.

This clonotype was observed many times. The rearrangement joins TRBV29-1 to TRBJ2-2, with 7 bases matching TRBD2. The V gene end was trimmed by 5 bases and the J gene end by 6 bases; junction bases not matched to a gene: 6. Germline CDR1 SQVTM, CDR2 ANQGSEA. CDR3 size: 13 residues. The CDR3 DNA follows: TGCAGCGTTCCCAGCGGGAAGTCCGGGGAGCTGTTTTTT. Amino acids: CSVPSGKSGELFF.

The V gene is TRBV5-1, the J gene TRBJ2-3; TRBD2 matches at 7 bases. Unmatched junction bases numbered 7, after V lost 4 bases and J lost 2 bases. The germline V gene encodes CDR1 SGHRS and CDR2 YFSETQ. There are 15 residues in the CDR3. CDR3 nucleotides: TGCGCCAGCAGCCACGCCGCGGGAGACACAGATACGCAGTATTTT. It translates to CASSHAAGDTDTQYF.

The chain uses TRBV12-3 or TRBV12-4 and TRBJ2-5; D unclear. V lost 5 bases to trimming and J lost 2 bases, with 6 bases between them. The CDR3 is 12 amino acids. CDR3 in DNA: TGTGCCAGCAGTCGATCTCAAGAGACCCAGTACTTC. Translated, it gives CASSRSQETQYF.

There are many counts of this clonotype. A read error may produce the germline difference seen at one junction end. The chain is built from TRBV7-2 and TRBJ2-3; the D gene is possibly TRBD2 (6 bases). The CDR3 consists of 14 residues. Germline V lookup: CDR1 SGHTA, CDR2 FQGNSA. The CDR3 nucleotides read TGCGCCAGCAGCTTGAGCGGGAGCACAGATACGCAGTATTTT. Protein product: CASSLSGSTDTQYF. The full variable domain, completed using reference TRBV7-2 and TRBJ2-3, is GAGVSQSPSNKVTEKGKDVELRCDPISGHTALYWYRQSLGQGLEFLIYFQGNSAPDKSGLPSDRFSAERTGGSVSTLTIQRTQQEDSAVYLCASSLSGSTDTQYFGPGTRLTVL.

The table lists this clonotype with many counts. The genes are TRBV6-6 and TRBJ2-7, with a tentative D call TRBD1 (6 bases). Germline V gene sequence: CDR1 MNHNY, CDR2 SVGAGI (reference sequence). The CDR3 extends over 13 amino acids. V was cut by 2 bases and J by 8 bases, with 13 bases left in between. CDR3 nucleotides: TGTGCCAGCAGTTACGGGGGCCCCCCCCAGCAGTACTTC. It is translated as CASSYGGPPQQYF.

CDR3 protein: CSASEGLADYEQYF. The CDR3 nucleotides read TGCAGTGCAAGTGAGGGACTAGCGGACTACGAGCAGTACTTC. The chain uses TRBV20-1 and TRBJ2-7, with TRBD2 matching over 11 bases. The CDR3 contains 14 residues. Germline CDR1 is DFQATT and CDR2 is SNEGSKA (reference sequence). V gave up 6 bases and J gave up 3 bases; unmatched junction bases: 7.

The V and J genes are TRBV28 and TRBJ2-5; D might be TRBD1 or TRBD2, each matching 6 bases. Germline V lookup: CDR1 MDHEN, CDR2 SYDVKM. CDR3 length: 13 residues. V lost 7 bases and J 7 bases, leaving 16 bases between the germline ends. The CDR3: CASIKPGAGTQYF. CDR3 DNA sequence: TGTGCCAGCATCAAACCGGGGGCGGGGACCCAGTACTTC.

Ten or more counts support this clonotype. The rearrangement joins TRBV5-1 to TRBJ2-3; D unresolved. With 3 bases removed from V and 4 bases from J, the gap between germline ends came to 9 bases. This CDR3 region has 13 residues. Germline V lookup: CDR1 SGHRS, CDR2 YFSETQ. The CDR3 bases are TGCGCCAGCAGCTCAGGACGGGCAGATACGCAGTATTTT. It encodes CASSSGRADTQYF.

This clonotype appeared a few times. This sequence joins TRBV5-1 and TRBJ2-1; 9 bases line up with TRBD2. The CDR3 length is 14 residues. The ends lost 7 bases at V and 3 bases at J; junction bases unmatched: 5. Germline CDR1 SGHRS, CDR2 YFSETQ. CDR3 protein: CASRLAESYNEQFF. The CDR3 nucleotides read TGCGCCAGCCGACTAGCGGAAAGCTACAATGAGCAGTTCTTC.

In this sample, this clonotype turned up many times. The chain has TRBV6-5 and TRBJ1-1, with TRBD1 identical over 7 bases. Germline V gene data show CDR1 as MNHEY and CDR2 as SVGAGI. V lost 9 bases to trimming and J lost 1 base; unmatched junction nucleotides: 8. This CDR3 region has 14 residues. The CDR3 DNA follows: TGTGCCAGTACCTGGGACAGAGGGAACACTGAAGCTTTCTTT. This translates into CASTWDRGNTEAFF.

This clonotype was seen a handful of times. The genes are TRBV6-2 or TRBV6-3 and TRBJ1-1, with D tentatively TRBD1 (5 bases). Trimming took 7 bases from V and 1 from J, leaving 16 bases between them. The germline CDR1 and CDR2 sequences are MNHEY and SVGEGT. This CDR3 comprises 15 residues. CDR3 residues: CASIRDDSKNTEAFF. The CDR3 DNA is TGTGCCAGCATCAGAGATGACAGCAAGAACACTGAAGCTTTCTTT.

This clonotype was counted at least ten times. CDR3 DNA sequence: TGTGCCAGCAGTTACCCCGCCTTGACTAGCGGGAGGGCCGTTGAGCAGTTCTTC. Protein: CASSYPALTSGRAVEQFF. V is TRBV6-2 or TRBV6-3 and J is TRBJ2-1; 14 positions match TRBD2. The junction had 12 bases not matched to a gene; V was cut back by 2 bases and J by 9 bases. CDR3 length equals 18 residues. The germline V gene encodes CDR1 MNHEY and CDR2 SVGEGT.

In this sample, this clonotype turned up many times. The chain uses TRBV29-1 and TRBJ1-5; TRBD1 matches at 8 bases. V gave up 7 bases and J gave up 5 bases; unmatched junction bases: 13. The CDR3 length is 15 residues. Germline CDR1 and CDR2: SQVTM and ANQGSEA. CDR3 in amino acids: CSAQKGTGRDQPQHF. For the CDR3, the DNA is TGCAGCGCTCAAAAAGGGACAGGAAGGGATCAGCCCCAGCATTTT.